This entry describes one TCR beta chain. Its antigen specificity is not known. Nothing much larger sits one base from this clone, and base qualities are not available. This same CDR3 is encoded by further DNA sequences in the sample. The germline V gene gives CDR1 as SGHTA and CDR2 as FQGNSA. Including cysteine and phenylalanine, the CDR3 has 13 amino acids. The retained sequence is limited to the CDR3, 39 bases, with the frame set at the first base. Trimming leaves V shorter by 1 base and J shorter by 7 bases, with the junction holding 1 base beyond the gene matches. Collaborating institutions collected whole blood in K2EDTA tubes following their own protocols. For TCRbeta analysis, collaborator samples were shipped as frozen whole blood, as isolated PBMCs, or as DNA extracted from either sample type. This specimen belongs to a study of blood T cell repertoires in COVID-19 (dated by TCRdb to about 2020). With respect to the entire study: Samples covering the acute and convalescent phases of COVID-19 were provided by collaborators in the United States, Italy and Spain. The prospective study material was composed of cDNA or gDNA derived from T cells, B-cell-depleted T cells, or PBMCs. The repertoires were made available in a free public database intended to serve as a resource for research on the immune response to SARS-CoV-2. The samples were drawn from two sources: the first 160 participants of the ongoing ImmuneRACE study, and 1,000 to 1,500 subjects contributed by 6 global collaborators. Where available, HLA class I and class II types were obtained from metadata supplied by the sample provider rather than from assay-based typing. The dataset comprised deeply sampled blood TCRbeta repertoires from subjects exposed to, actively infected with, or recovered from COVID-19. Sample metadata almost always included a de-identified subject ID, COVID-19 status, age in years and sex. Results and caveats for the whole study, not just this receptor: The quantity of clinical and demographic metadata differed by source and by participant and was supplied without curation.

The immunoSEQ Assay, a bias-controlled multiplex PCR, was used to amplify TCRbeta CDR3 regions from genomic DNA. The source study handled its data this way. The number of nucleated cells in each sample was estimated by amplification of reference gene primers within the assay. To quantify the absolute abundance of each unique TCRbeta CDR3 rearrangement, sequence reads were collapsed and filtered. For each sample, productive Simpson clonality was calculated as the square root of Simpson's diversity index over productive rearrangements. TCRdb stores this immuneACCESS table with in-frame sequences only. Part of the clones is absent; in the studies checked, under half of the shortfall reflects unresolved V genes, and no reason is known for the rest. The V and J calls and clone size were taken over from that table, and D and trimming were inferred from the DNA. This sample comprises around 68,000 clones, around nine tenths of them detected only once. In total, the top ten clones hold roughly 6.5% of the sample.

The source is a man over 45 with active COVID-19. The chain is assembled from TRBV7-2 and TRBJ2-1, with 7 middle bases fitting TRBD2. Sequenced sample: peripheral blood. The nucleotide sequence reads as follows: TGTGCCAGCAGCTTAGGGGGGGGTAATGAGCAGTTCTTC. It encodes CASSLGGGNEQFF. The CDR3, completed at both ends by the reference TRBV7-2 and TRBJ2-1 genes, gives the full variable domain GAGVSQSPSNKVTEKGKDVELRCDPISGHTALYWYRQSLGQGLEFLIYFQGNSAPDKSGLPSDRFSAERTGGSVSTLTIQRTQQEDSAVYLCASSLGGGNEQFFGPGTRLTVL.